The 25 T cell receptor beta chains given below trace back to one sample, sequenced in a study of blood T cell repertoires in COVID-19. Clones were sequenced by immunoSEQ multiplex PCR, and TCRdb holds only the in-frame ones, with some missing. The sample lists hundreds of thousands of clones, 90% seen once, with roughly 4.3% in the top ten. Sequenced input: PBMCs or T cells enriched from blood (not recorded which). All receptors come from a woman aged 18-35 years with acute COVID-19.

This chain connects TRBV27 to TRBJ1-6; D not resolved. CDR1 is MNHEY and CDR2 is SMNVEV in the germline V gene (reference sequence). The ends were cut back, 5 bases at V and 1 base at J, with 6 bases in the middle. The CDR3 length is 14 residues. The DNA for the CDR3 is TGTGCCAGCAGTGACTGGTCCTATAATTCACCCCTCCACTTT. It yields the protein CASSDWSYNSPLHF.

This chain joins TRBV19 and TRBJ1-1, with TRBD1 identical over 9 bases. Per the germline V gene, CDR1 is LNHDA and CDR2 is SQIVND (reference sequence). The CDR3 contains 13 residues. V was pared by 9 bases and J by 4 bases, with 6 bases of the junction left unmatched. The CDR3 loop reads CASQRGQGTEAFF. The CDR3 DNA is TGTGCCAGCCAGCGGGGACAGGGCACTGAAGCTTTCTTT.

In regard to this clone: A read error may account for a junction end that differs from germline. The V call is TRBV9, the J call TRBJ2-7; the match to TRBD1 covers 8 bases. This CDR3 region has 15 residues. Germline values: CDR1 SGDLS, CDR2 YYNGEE. The CDR3 loop reads CASSDPGTGSNEQYF. The CDR3 DNA sequence: TGTGCCAGCAGCGATCCCGGGACAGGCTCCAACGAGCAGTACTTC.

V and J are TRBV11-3 and TRBJ1-1; 9 positions match TRBD1. V was pared by 1 base and J by 8 bases, with 2 bases of the junction left unmatched. The germline V gene encodes CDR1 SGHNT and CDR2 YENEEA. CDR3 size: 13 residues. The chain's CDR3 is CASSLGTGVEAFF. The CDR3 DNA is TGTGCCAGCAGCTTAGGGACAGGGGTAGAAGCTTTCTTT.

The V call is TRBV9, the J call TRBJ2-5, with D possibly matching TRBD1 (6 bases). This CDR3 spans 14 amino acids. V lost 3 bases and J lost 0, with 9 bases in between. Germline V gives CDR1 SGDLS, CDR2 YYNGEE. The CDR3 loop reads CASSEGTNQETQYF. CDR3 DNA: TGTGCCAGCAGCGAGGGGACAAACCAAGAGACCCAGTACTTC.

With respect to this clone: The same CDR3 arises from other DNA sequences in this sample as well. The V gene is TRBV18, the J gene TRBJ1-6; D is unclear. The CDR3 is 14 amino acids. Germline CDR1 and CDR2: KGHSH and LQKENI. Trimming removed 3 bases at V and 4 bases at J, with 7 bases between. CDR3 coding DNA: TGTGCCAGCTCACCCTCAGGTTATAATTCACCCCTCCACTTT. This sequence encodes CASSPSGYNSPLHF.

The chain has TRBV5-5 and TRBJ2-5, with 11 nucleotides matching TRBD1. There are 14 residues in the CDR3. Germline CDR1 is SGHKS and CDR2 is YYEKEE (reference sequence). The junction had 2 bases not matched to a gene; V was cut back by 3 bases and J by 4 bases. CDR3 DNA sequence: TGTGCCAGCAGCTCGGACAGGGGGCTAGAGACCCAGTACTTC. This sequence encodes CASSSDRGLETQYF. Combining the CDR3 with reference TRBV5-5 and TRBJ2-5 gives the whole variable domain DAGVTQSPTHLIKTRGQQVTLRCSPISGHKSVSWYQQVLGQGPQFIFQYYEKEERGRGNFPDRFSARQFPNYSSELNVNALLLGDSALYLCASSSDRGLETQYFGPGTRLLVL.

The V gene is TRBV10-1, the J gene TRBJ1-1; tentatively, D is TRBD1 (6 bases). Trimming stripped 2 bases from V and 4 bases from J, with 11 bases between. Germline V gives CDR1 WNHNN, CDR2 SYGVQD (reference sequence). This CDR3 comprises 14 residues. The CDR3 nucleotides are TGCGCCAGCAGTGAGGAGGGGGAGGGCACTGAAGCTTTCTTT. Amino acids: CASSEEGEGTEAFF.

The CDR3 nucleotides are TGTGCCAGCAGTCCCTCCGGGACACGCGTCTATGGCTACACCTTC. Translated, it gives CASSPSGTRVYGYTF. The V call is TRBV6-2 or TRBV6-3, the J call TRBJ1-2; TRBD1 might be the D (6 bases). Germline V gene lookup returns CDR1 MNHEY and CDR2 SVGEGT. The CDR3 is 15 amino acids. V was trimmed by 5 bases and J by 4 bases, leaving 17 bases between them.

The chain recombines TRBV7-3 with TRBJ1-2; TRBD1 matches at 7 bases. Germline V gives CDR1 SGHTA, CDR2 FQGTGA. V was pared by 2 bases and J by 7 bases, with 4 bases of the junction left unmatched. The CDR3 consists of 13 residues. CDR3 in DNA: TGTGCCAGCAGCTTACCGACAGGGACTGGCTACACCTTC. It specifies CASSLPTGTGYTF.

Here the CDR3 DNA reads TGTGCCAGCAGCTTAGGACAAAACTACGAGCAGTACTTC. Residues: CASSLGQNYEQYF. V and J are TRBV11-3 and TRBJ2-7; D is unclear. The CDR3 runs to 13 residues. The germline V and J ends were trimmed by 1 base and 3 bases, with 7 bases remaining between them. In germline, CDR1 is SGHNT, CDR2 YENEEA. The full variable domain, completed using reference TRBV11-3 and TRBJ2-7, is EAGVVQSPRYKIIEKKQPVAFWCNPISGHNTLYWYLQNLGQGPELLIRYENEEAVDDSQLPKDRFSAERLKGVDSTLKIQPAELGDSAVYLCASSLGQNYEQYFGPGTRLTVT.

This clone has a single count. The chain is built from TRBV5-1 and TRBJ2-4; D remains ambiguous. Per germline, CDR1 SGHRS and CDR2 YFSETQ. Between the trimmed V and J ends, which lost 5 bases and 0 bases, there was a span of 9 bases. This CDR3 is 14 amino acids long. For the CDR3, the DNA is TGCGCCAGCAGATCTGAGCTAGCCAAAAACATTCAGTACTTC. It codes for CASRSELAKNIQYF.

The CDR3 DNA reads as TGTGCCAGTAGTATCGGGAGAGACTACGAGCAGTACTTC. This codes for CASSIGRDYEQYF. The V gene is TRBV19, the J gene TRBJ2-7, with D possibly TRBD2 on 6 matching bases. The germline gives CDR1 LNHDA, CDR2 SQIVND (reference sequence). Deletions cut 3 bases from V and 3 bases from J, with 9 bases between. This CDR3 contains 13 residues.

This clone appeared a few times. V gene TRBV5-1 combines with J gene TRBJ2-5; tentative D call: TRBD1 (5 bases). This CDR3 contains 13 residues. Deletions cut 0 bases from V and 3 bases from J, with 6 bases between. Germline CDR1 and CDR2: SGHRS and YFSETQ. The CDR3 DNA reads as TGCGCCAGCAGCTTGGGACAGAAAGAGACCCAGTACTTC. Its protein product is CASSLGQKETQYF.

V and J are TRBV7-2 and TRBJ2-1; a possible D gene is TRBD2 (5 bases). The CDR3 is 14 residues long. CDR1 and CDR2 from the germline V gene are SGHTA and FQGNSA. Trimming cost V 0 bases and J 7 bases, with 10 bases left between them. CDR3 DNA sequence: TGTGCCAGCAGCTTAGCCGGGAAAGGTAATGAGCAGTTCTTC. Translating it yields CASSLAGKGNEQFF.

This sequence joins TRBV5-1 and TRBJ2-5; tentative D call: TRBD1 (5 bases). The V gene lost 4 bases and the J gene lost 1 base, with 11 bases spanning the gap. The germline V gene has CDR1 SGHRS and CDR2 YFSETQ. The CDR3 spans 14 residues. CDR3 in DNA: TGCGCCAGCAGCGTGGACAACCCCCAAGAGACCCAGTACTTC. This gives the protein CASSVDNPQETQYF. Complete variable domain (other parts from reference TRBV5-1 and TRBJ2-5): KAGVTQTPRYLIKTRGQQVTLSCSPISGHRSVSWYQQTPGQGLQFLFEYFSETQRNKGNFPGRFSGRQFSNSRSEMNVSTLELGDSALYLCASSVDNPQETQYFGPGTRLLVL.

This clone was seen more than once but under ten times. This chain's CDR3 is CASSQVNVGLAGVHEQFF. For the CDR3, the DNA is TGTGCCAGCAGCCAAGTAAATGTAGGACTAGCGGGAGTCCATGAGCAGTTCTTC. V and J are TRBV4-2 and TRBJ2-1, with 13 bases aligning to TRBD2. Germline assignment: CDR1 LGHNA and CDR2 YNFKEQ. The CDR3 covers 18 residues. Trimming removed 1 base from V and 8 bases from J; junction bases left unmatched: 11.

This sequence joins TRBV3-1 (or the pseudogene TRBV3-2) and TRBJ2-2; possible D gene TRBD1, 5 bases. Germline assignment: CDR1 LGHDT and CDR2 YNNKEL (reference sequence). The CDR3 length is 16 residues. Trimming took off 0 bases at V and 0 bases at J, with 8 bases between the two ends. The CDR3 coding sequence is TGTGCCAGCAGCCAAGAAGGGGCCCCGAACACCGGGGAGCTGTTTTTT. Translated: CASSQEGAPNTGELFF.

This chain uses TRBV7-6 with TRBJ1-2; 8 bases match TRBD1. This CDR3 spans 14 amino acids. Trimming removed 6 bases from V and 4 bases from J; junction bases left unmatched: 7. Germline CDR1 is SGHVS and CDR2 is FNYEAQ. This CDR3 is CASSSGQGIYGYTF. The DNA of the CDR3 is TGTGCCAGCAGTTCCGGACAGGGAATCTATGGCTACACCTTC.

The chain has TRBV5-3 and TRBJ1-1, with D possibly TRBD1 on 5 matching bases. TRBV5-3 is designated an ORF whose function remains uncertain. CDR3 length equals 17 residues. The V end lost 2 bases, the J end lost 6 bases, and 23 bases lay between the germline ends. The CDR3 loop is CARSLQPVGGGGPEAFF. The CDR3 DNA follows: TGTGCCAGAAGCTTACAACCGGTGGGGGGAGGAGGCCCTGAAGCTTTCTTT.

The chain has TRBV6-5 and TRBJ1-1, with D tentatively TRBD1 (5 bases). This CDR3 is 15 amino acids long. Per the germline V gene, CDR1 is MNHEY and CDR2 is SVGAGI. V lost 2 bases and J 4 bases, leaving 14 bases between the germline ends. Here the CDR3 reads CASSYTRAGGTEAFF. The CDR3 DNA reads as TGTGCCAGCAGTTACACCAGGGCGGGGGGCACTGAAGCTTTCTTT.

The chain joins TRBV5-1 to TRBJ1-1; D not certain. The CDR3 length is 14 residues. The germline V gene has CDR1 SGHRS and CDR2 YFSETQ. V was trimmed by 0 bases and J by 1 base, leaving 7 bases between them. In DNA form, the CDR3 reads TGCGCCAGCAGCTTGGCCGGGAGGAACACTGAAGCTTTCTTT. Translation: CASSLAGRNTEAFF.

V gene TRBV10-3 combines with J gene TRBJ1-2; TRBD1 matches 7 bases. Trimming removed 0 bases from V and 2 bases from J; junction bases left unmatched: 9. CDR3 length equals 17 residues. The germline V gene encodes CDR1 ENHRY and CDR2 SYGVKD. The CDR3 loop reads CAISESGRVRGNYGYTF. CDR3 DNA sequence: TGTGCCATCAGTGAGTCGGGTAGAGTCAGGGGGAACTATGGCTACACCTTC.

The chain carries TRBV5-6 and TRBJ2-5; maybe TRBD1 (8 bases). V was clipped by 1 base and J by 5 bases, with 18 bases between them. The CDR3 is 16 amino acids. In germline, CDR1 is SGHDT, CDR2 YYEEEE. The CDR3 sequence is CASSLTRGLGGETQYF. CDR3 in DNA: TGTGCCAGCAGCTTGACCAGGGGGCTGGGAGGGGAGACCCAGTACTTC.

The chain is built from TRBV18 and TRBJ2-3, with 10 bases that match TRBD2. The CDR3 is 15 residues long. Germline assignment: CDR1 KGHSH and CDR2 LQKENI. V gave up 5 bases and J gave up 1 base; unmatched junction bases: 3. CDR3 amino acids: CASSGLAEGTDTQYF. In nucleotides, the CDR3 is TGTGCCAGCTCAGGACTAGCGGAAGGCACAGATACGCAGTATTTT.